These T cell receptor beta chains were read from a single sample in a study of regulatory T cells in long-lasting Graves disease. MiXCR, run by TCRdb on the multiplex PCR reads, gives a single entry per CDR3 protein. This sample has over 300,000 distinct CDR3 sequences, with around 16% found just once. Specimen: peripheral blood mononuclear cells (PBMCs), collected at new diagnosis, from a patient treated with antithyroid drugs. The source of these receptors is a female donor with Graves disease. CDR3s leave out the opening cysteine and the closing phenylalanine or tryptophan. Each record gives: clone size, V gene, D gene, J gene, CDR3 protein. The D gene is left open where the match is weak. Clone size appears in some rows only: once, few, many, or a class for an expanded clone.

few	TRBV5-6	-	TRBJ1-5	ASSLSDGPARQPQH
many	TRBV29-1	TRBD1	TRBJ2-3	SVEEYGTDSTDTQY
-	TRBV19	TRBD1	TRBJ2-7	ASSVDRGFSYEQY
few	TRBV5-1	TRBD1	TRBJ2-3	ASSSGTGKTDTQY
many	TRBV20-1	-	TRBJ1-5	SAKDTSNQPQH
many	TRBV7-2	-	TRBJ2-5	ASSWARGAETQY
many	TRBV28	TRBD1	TRBJ2-7	ASSYIRPRQGVYEQY
many	TRBV28	-	TRBJ1-2	ASSLLPGTEDQGYT
many	TRBV5-1	-	TRBJ2-7	ARPRAYEQY
many	TRBV5-1	-	TRBJ2-1	AGKLEGVEEQF
-	TRBV12-3/TRBV12-4	-	TRBJ2-6	ASSLNWYKGVGANVLT
many	TRBV2	TRBD1	TRBJ2-7	ASSGDRERDSYEQY
many	TRBV27	-	TRBJ1-2	ASRDKYYGYT
many	TRBV10-1	-	TRBJ2-1	ASRTDIGWEYNEQF
many	TRBV12-3/TRBV12-4	-	TRBJ1-5	ASSLRSGVQPQH